A selection of T cell receptor beta chains follows, all from one sample in a study of blood T cell repertoires in COVID-19. Assay: immunoSEQ multiplex PCR; the TCRdb copy retains only in-frame clones and omits some. Among about 270,000 clones listed, approximately 90% were seen once. Sequencing was performed on PBMCs or T cells enriched from blood (not recorded which). Receptor source: a woman aged 25 to 45 with acute COVID-19. Both conserved end residues are part of each CDR3. Fields, in order: V gene, J gene, clone size, CDR3 protein. The size field is filled for only some rows; it gives once, few, many or a size class.

V gene: TRBV19
J gene: TRBJ2-1
clone size: NA
CDR3 protein: CASSRLAGALYNEQFF

V gene: TRBV28
J gene: TRBJ2-3
clone size: NA
CDR3 protein: CASTLPEGAGTDTQYF

V gene: TRBV27
J gene: TRBJ2-1
clone size: NA
CDR3 protein: CASSKSGRALSEQFF

V gene: TRBV21-1
J gene: TRBJ2-5
clone size: once
CDR3 protein: CASSKEGRCQKETQYF

V gene: TRBV9
J gene: TRBJ2-1
clone size: NA
CDR3 protein: CASSSRGERGNNEQFF

V gene: TRBV18
J gene: TRBJ2-3
clone size: once
CDR3 protein: CASSPISGSLNTQYF

V gene: TRBV5-4
J gene: TRBJ1-1
clone size: once
CDR3 protein: CASSLAGNTEAFF

V gene: TRBV20-1
J gene: TRBJ1-1
clone size: once
CDR3 protein: CKGGANTEAFF

V gene: TRBV18
J gene: TRBJ2-7
clone size: NA
CDR3 protein: CASSPPDYRTYEQYF

V gene: TRBV20-1
J gene: TRBJ2-7
clone size: many
CDR3 protein: CSASFREPYEQYF

V gene: TRBV5-1
J gene: TRBJ1-6
clone size: NA
CDR3 protein: CASSLASGNNSPLHF

V gene: TRBV27
J gene: TRBJ2-1
clone size: NA
CDR3 protein: CASSFRAVGTEQFF

V gene: TRBV4-2
J gene: TRBJ1-2
clone size: NA
CDR3 protein: CASSQDPEGGGYTF

V gene: TRBV28
J gene: TRBJ1-4
clone size: NA
CDR3 protein: CASSFPNNEKLFF

V gene: TRBV28
J gene: TRBJ1-4
clone size: NA
CDR3 protein: CASSVGDRGEKLFF

V gene: TRBV9
J gene: TRBJ2-7
clone size: NA
CDR3 protein: CASSARDSQYEQYF

V gene: TRBV7-2
J gene: TRBJ1-5
clone size: few
CDR3 protein: CASSFRGLQPQHF

V gene: TRBV6-1
J gene: TRBJ2-5
clone size: NA
CDR3 protein: CASSEVVGGQETQYF

V gene: TRBV7-3
J gene: TRBJ1-1
clone size: few
CDR3 protein: CASSPQGTGPTEAFF

V gene: TRBV5-1
J gene: TRBJ2-1
clone size: once
CDR3 protein: CASSLTGNDEQFF

V gene: TRBV19
J gene: TRBJ1-2
clone size: NA
CDR3 protein: CASSMPPGGSGYGYTF

V gene: TRBV4-3
J gene: TRBJ1-1
clone size: NA
CDR3 protein: CASSQDLGGQGAEAFF

V gene: TRBV25-1
J gene: TRBJ1-2
clone size: NA
CDR3 protein: CASSAYTGGFNYGYTF

V gene: TRBV24-1
J gene: TRBJ2-7
clone size: NA
CDR3 protein: CAVSYLRETSLEQYF

V gene: TRBV24-1
J gene: TRBJ2-1
clone size: once
CDR3 protein: CATSDSTDSYNEQFF

V gene: TRBV28
J gene: TRBJ2-7
clone size: NA
CDR3 protein: CASMEGGPNEQYF

V gene: TRBV7-3
J gene: TRBJ1-2
clone size: NA
CDR3 protein: CASSSSPDADYGYTF

V gene: TRBV4-1
J gene: TRBJ1-5
clone size: NA
CDR3 protein: CASSLTRTGGNQPQHF

V gene: TRBV23-1
J gene: TRBJ1-5
clone size: NA
CDR3 protein: CASSQPNNQPQHF

V gene: TRBV7-7
J gene: TRBJ2-1
clone size: once
CDR3 protein: CASSPKLAGKINEQFF

V gene: TRBV4-1
J gene: TRBJ2-1
clone size: NA
CDR3 protein: CASSHRTGLYNEQFF

V gene: TRBV14
J gene: TRBJ2-1
clone size: NA
CDR3 protein: CASSQLVDDNEQFF

V gene: TRBV7-6
J gene: TRBJ2-2
clone size: NA
CDR3 protein: CASSSGGLNGELFF

V gene: TRBV21-1
J gene: TRBJ1-4
clone size: NA
CDR3 protein: CASSLPGTGVRSNEKLFF

V gene: TRBV29-1
J gene: TRBJ2-2
clone size: NA
CDR3 protein: CSVEGGLAGPPGELFF

V gene: TRBV5-4
J gene: TRBJ1-6
clone size: NA
CDR3 protein: CASSPGGDNSPLHF

V gene: TRBV28
J gene: TRBJ2-1
clone size: NA
CDR3 protein: CASSSLAGGYNEQFF

V gene: TRBV2
J gene: TRBJ2-3
clone size: NA
CDR3 protein: CASRPFGTGTDTQYF

V gene: TRBV28
J gene: TRBJ1-1
clone size: NA
CDR3 protein: CASSLGGDTEAFF

V gene: TRBV7-9
J gene: TRBJ1-6
clone size: NA
CDR3 protein: CASSLSGGAHSPLHF

V gene: TRBV27
J gene: TRBJ1-2
clone size: NA
CDR3 protein: CASSKGGVGYTF

V gene: TRBV6-2/TRBV6-3
J gene: TRBJ2-7
clone size: NA
CDR3 protein: CASSYRTPHEQYF

V gene: TRBV7-3
J gene: TRBJ1-6
clone size: once
CDR3 protein: CASSPSSQGLGDSYNSPLHF

V gene: TRBV5-6
J gene: TRBJ2-1
clone size: once
CDR3 protein: CASSLTSGAEQFF

V gene: TRBV5-1
J gene: TRBJ1-3
clone size: NA
CDR3 protein: CASSLLERGAVGNTIYF

V gene: TRBV27
J gene: TRBJ2-2
clone size: NA
CDR3 protein: CASSLSPTSTGELFF

V gene: TRBV21-1
J gene: TRBJ1-2
clone size: once
CDR3 protein: CASSKVGASYGYTF

V gene: TRBV19
J gene: TRBJ1-1
clone size: NA
CDR3 protein: CASSIAGGNTEAFF

V gene: TRBV28
J gene: TRBJ1-1
clone size: NA
CDR3 protein: CASSFRGQGGTEAFF

V gene: TRBV27
J gene: TRBJ2-7
clone size: NA
CDR3 protein: CASSGTSGGEQYF

V gene: TRBV29-1
J gene: TRBJ2-1
clone size: NA
CDR3 protein: CSVEDANQGYNEQFF

V gene: TRBV9
J gene: TRBJ2-2
clone size: NA
CDR3 protein: CASSVDGANTGELFF

V gene: TRBV5-1
J gene: TRBJ2-1
clone size: NA
CDR3 protein: CASQGSGGPNEQFF

V gene: TRBV18
J gene: TRBJ2-4
clone size: once
CDR3 protein: CASSPGEGSKNIQYF

V gene: TRBV18
J gene: TRBJ1-1
clone size: once
CDR3 protein: CASSPAVGNTEAFF

V gene: TRBV7-9
J gene: TRBJ1-2
clone size: NA
CDR3 protein: CASGSPTGPLTFYGYTF

V gene: TRBV19
J gene: TRBJ2-1
clone size: NA
CDR3 protein: CASSLVSSYNEQFF

V gene: TRBV9
J gene: TRBJ2-7
clone size: NA
CDR3 protein: CASSELGQGAQFHF

V gene: TRBV5-1
J gene: TRBJ2-1
clone size: NA
CDR3 protein: CASSLDTTYSYNEQFF